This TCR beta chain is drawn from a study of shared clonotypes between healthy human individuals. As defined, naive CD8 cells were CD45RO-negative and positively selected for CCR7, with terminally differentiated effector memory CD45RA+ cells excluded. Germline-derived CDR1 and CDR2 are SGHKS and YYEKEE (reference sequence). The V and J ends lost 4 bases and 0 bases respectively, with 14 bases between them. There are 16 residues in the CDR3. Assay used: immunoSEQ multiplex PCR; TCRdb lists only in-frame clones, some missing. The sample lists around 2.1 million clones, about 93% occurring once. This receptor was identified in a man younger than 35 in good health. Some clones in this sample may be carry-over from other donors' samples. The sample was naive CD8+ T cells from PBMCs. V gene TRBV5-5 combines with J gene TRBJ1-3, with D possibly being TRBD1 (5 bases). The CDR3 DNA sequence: TGTGCCAGCAGCCCGCTTCGGGACTACTCTGGAAACACCATATATTTT. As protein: CASSPLRDYSGNTIYF.